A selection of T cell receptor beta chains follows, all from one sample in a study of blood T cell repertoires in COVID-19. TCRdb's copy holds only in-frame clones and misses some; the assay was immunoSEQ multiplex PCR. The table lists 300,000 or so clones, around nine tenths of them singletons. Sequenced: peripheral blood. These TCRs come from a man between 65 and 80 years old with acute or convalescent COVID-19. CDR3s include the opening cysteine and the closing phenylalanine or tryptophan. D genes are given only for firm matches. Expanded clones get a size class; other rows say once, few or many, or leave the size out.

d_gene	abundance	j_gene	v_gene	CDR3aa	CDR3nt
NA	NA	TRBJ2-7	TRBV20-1	CSASGGIEQYF	TGCAGTGCTAGCGGGGGAATCGAGCAGTACTTC
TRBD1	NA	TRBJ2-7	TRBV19	CASSIRWDRPSYEQYF	TGTGCCAGTAGTATTCGGTGGGACAGACCCTCCTACGAGCAGTACTTC
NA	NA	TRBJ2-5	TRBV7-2	CASSLVMGGRETQYF	TGTGCCAGCAGCTTAGTTATGGGGGGGCGAGAGACCCAGTACTTC
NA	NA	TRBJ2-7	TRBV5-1	CASSFSDSPLEQYF	TGCGCCAGCAGCTTCTCGGACAGTCCTCTCGAGCAGTACTTC
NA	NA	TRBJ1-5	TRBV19	CATTGGGGSTQPQHF	TGTGCCACTACTGGGGGCGGGGGGTCTACTCAGCCCCAGCATTTT
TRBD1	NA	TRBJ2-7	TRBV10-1	CASEGRDRAYISPYEQYF	TGCGCCAGCGAAGGCCGGGACAGAGCATACATTTCCCCCTACGAGCAGTACTTC
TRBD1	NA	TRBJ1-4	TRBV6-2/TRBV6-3	CASSYSTGVINEKLFF	TGTGCCAGCAGTTACTCGACAGGGGTAATCAATGAAAAACTGTTTTTT
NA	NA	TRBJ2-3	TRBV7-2	CASSKESIGDTQYF	TGTGCCAGCAGCAAAGAAAGTATCGGGGATACGCAGTATTTT
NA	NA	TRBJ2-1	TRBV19	CASSTGTNYNEQFF	TGTGCCAGTAGCACCGGGACAAACTACAATGAGCAGTTCTTC
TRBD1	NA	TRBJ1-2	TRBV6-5	CASSRQGKSGYTF	TGTGCCAGCAGTCGACAGGGAAAGAGCGGCTACACCTTC
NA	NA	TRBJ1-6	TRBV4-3	CASSQDLPGTSGSPLHF	TGCGCCAGCAGCCAAGATTTGCCAGGCACCAGTGGGTCACCCCTCCACTTT
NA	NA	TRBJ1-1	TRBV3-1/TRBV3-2	CASSQETAMNTEAFF	TGTGCCAGCAGCCAAGAGACAGCTATGAACACTGAAGCTTTCTTT
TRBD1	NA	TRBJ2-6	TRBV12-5	CASGPDRVPGANVLTF	TGTGCTAGTGGTCCGGACAGGGTACCTGGGGCCAACGTCCTGACTTTC
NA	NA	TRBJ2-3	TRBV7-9	CASSLGPTSTDTQYF	TGTGCCAGCAGCTTAGGTCCAACTAGCACAGATACGCAGTATTTT
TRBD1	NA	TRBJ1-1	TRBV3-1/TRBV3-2	CASSQTGGVTEAFF	TGTGCCAGCAGCCAGACAGGGGGCGTCACTGAAGCTTTCTTT
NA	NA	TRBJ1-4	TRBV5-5	CASSWADPATNEKLFF	TGTGCCAGCAGCTGGGCAGATCCCGCAACTAATGAAAAACTGTTTTTT
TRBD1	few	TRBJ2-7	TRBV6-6	CASWTGGSSEQYF	TGTGCCAGCTGGACAGGGGGCTCTTCTGAGCAGTACTTC
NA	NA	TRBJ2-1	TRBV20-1	CSASFSAYNANEQFF	TGCAGTGCTAGTTTTAGCGCATACAATGCCAATGAGCAGTTCTTC
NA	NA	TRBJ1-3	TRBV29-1	CSVGQESSGNTIYF	TGCAGCGTTGGACAGGAGAGCTCTGGAAACACCATATATTTT
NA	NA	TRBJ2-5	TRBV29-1	CSVGYRGGQETQYF	TGCAGCGTCGGCTACAGGGGGGGACAAGAGACCCAGTACTTC
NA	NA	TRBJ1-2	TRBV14	CASSQSFGAVLDGYTF	TGTGCCAGCAGCCAGTCATTTGGGGCGGTATTGGACGGCTACACCTTC
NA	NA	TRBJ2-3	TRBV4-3	CASSQELDPNTDTQYF	TGCGCCAGCAGCCAAGAGCTAGACCCTAACACAGATACGCAGTATTTT
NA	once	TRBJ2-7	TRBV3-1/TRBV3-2	CASSQDLVQTSEQYF	TGTGCCAGCAGCCAAGATCTAGTCCAAACCAGCGAGCAGTACTTC
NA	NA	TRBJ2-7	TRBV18	CASSNGILDYEQYF	TGTGCCAGCTCAAACGGGATTCTGGACTACGAGCAGTACTTC
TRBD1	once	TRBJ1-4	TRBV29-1	CSVGQGLFGKLFF	TGCAGCGTTGGACAGGGTTTATTCGGAAAACTGTTTTTT
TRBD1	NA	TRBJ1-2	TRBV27	CASSLSISGGNYGYTF	TGTGCCAGCAGTTTATCGATCTCAGGGGGTAACTATGGCTACACCTTC
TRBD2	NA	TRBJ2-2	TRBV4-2	CASSQDPQASGITGGGELFF	TGTGCCAGCAGCCAAGATCCACAAGCTAGCGGGATCACCGGGGGCGGGGAGCTGTTTTTT
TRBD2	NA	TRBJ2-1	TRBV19	CASSQTSGSIYNEQFF	TGTGCCAGTAGTCAAACTAGCGGGAGTATTTACAATGAGCAGTTCTTC
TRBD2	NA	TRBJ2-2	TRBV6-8	CASTRMGGGNTGELFF	TGTGCCAGCACCCGGATGGGGGGGGGAAACACCGGGGAGCTGTTTTTT
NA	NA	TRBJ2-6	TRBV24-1	CATSDPPSGANVLTF	TGTGCCACCAGTGACCCCCCATCTGGGGCCAACGTCCTGACTTTC
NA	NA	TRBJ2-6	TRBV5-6	CASSFYSGANVLTF	TGTGCCAGCAGCTTTTACTCTGGGGCCAACGTCCTGACTTTC
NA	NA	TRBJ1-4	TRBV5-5	CASSSGRGDEKLFF	TGTGCCAGCAGCTCTGGCAGGGGAGATGAAAAACTGTTTTTT
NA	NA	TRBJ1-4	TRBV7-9	CASLDTTNEKLFF	TGTGCCAGCCTTGACACGACTAATGAAAAACTGTTTTTT
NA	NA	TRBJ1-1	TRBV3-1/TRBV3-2	CASSPGSGEAFF	TGTGCCAGCAGCCCAGGGTCGGGTGAAGCTTTCTTT
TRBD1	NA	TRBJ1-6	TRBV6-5	CASSWSGQGNSPLHF	TGTGCCAGCAGTTGGTCGGGACAGGGTAATTCACCCCTCCACTTT
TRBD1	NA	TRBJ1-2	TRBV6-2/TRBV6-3	CASSTGGISYGYTF	TGTGCCAGCAGCACAGGGGGGATATCCTATGGCTACACCTTC
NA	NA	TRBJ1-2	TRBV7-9	CAVRTVEGVGYTF	TGTGCCGTCCGGACTGTCGAGGGGGTCGGCTACACCTTC
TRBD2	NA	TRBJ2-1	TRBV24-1	CATSEGTSGLSYNEQFF	TGTGCCACCAGTGAGGGGACTAGCGGGCTCTCCTACAATGAGCAGTTCTTC
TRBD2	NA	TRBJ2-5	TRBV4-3	CASSQGWDSGAGETQYF	TGCGCCAGCAGCCAAGGATGGGATAGCGGGGCCGGGGAGACCCAGTACTTC
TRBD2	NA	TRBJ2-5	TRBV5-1	CASSFAGGGQETQYF	TGCGCCAGCAGCTTCGCGGGGGGCGGTCAAGAGACCCAGTACTTC
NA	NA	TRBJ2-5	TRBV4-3	CASSQEVTEETQYF	TGCGCCAGCAGCCAAGAAGTAACGGAGGAGACCCAGTACTTC
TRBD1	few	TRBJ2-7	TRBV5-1	CASSPGTVYEQYF	TGCGCCAGCAGCCCAGGGACAGTCTACGAGCAGTACTTC
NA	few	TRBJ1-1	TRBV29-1	CSVGQGQYVNTEAFF	TGCAGCGTTGGTCAGGGTCAGTACGTGAACACTGAAGCTTTCTTT
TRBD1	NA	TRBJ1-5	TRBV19	CASDRGYSNQPQHF	TGTGCCAGCGACAGGGGGTATAGCAATCAGCCCCAGCATTTT
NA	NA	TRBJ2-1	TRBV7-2	CASSLSAGSNEQFF	TGTGCCAGCAGCTTATCGGCAGGGTCCAATGAGCAGTTCTTC
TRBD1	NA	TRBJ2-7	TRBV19	CASSIRYRGQGDVTYEQYF	TGTGCCAGTAGTATTCGGTATCGCGGACAGGGGGACGTAACCTACGAGCAGTACTTC
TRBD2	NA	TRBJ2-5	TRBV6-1	CASSEIGTSGSRETQYF	TGTGCCAGCAGTGAAATAGGGACTAGCGGGAGCCGGGAGACCCAGTACTTC
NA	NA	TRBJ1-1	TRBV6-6	CATNRDTGTEAFF	TGTGCCACCAATAGGGACACCGGCACTGAAGCTTTCTTT
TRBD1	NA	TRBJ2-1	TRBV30	CAWSQQGTRFF	TGTGCCTGGAGCCAACAGGGGACCCGGTTCTTC
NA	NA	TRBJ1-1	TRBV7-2	CASSSRQSDTEAFF	TGTGCCAGCAGCTCTAGGCAGTCGGACACTGAAGCTTTCTTT